The rows below give T cell receptor beta chains drawn from one sample of a study of patients and donors after allogeneic stem cell transplantation. TCRdb ran MiXCR on the RT-PCR reads and lists one entry per CDR3 protein. The sample carries about 96,000 distinct CDR3 sequences, around 48% recorded once. Sequenced: blood, either unsorted or a sorted T cell fraction (not recorded which). These receptor sequences come from a human donor who was either an allogeneic HSCT recipient or a stem cell or donor lymphocyte infusion donor (not recorded which). It is not recorded whose cells these are; they may come from a transplant donor. Both conserved end residues are part of each CDR3. The D gene is left open where the match is weak. Clone size is not always given. Where it is, it says once, few, many or a class for expanded clones.

length: 13; D: TRBD1; V: TRBV6-5; J: TRBJ1-1; size: once; CDR3: CASRRTGYTEAFF; DNA: TGTGCCAGCAGGAGGACAGGTTACACTGAAGCTTTCTTT
length: 17; D: -; V: TRBV4-3; J: TRBJ1-4; size: -; CDR3: CASSQDQLGGHREKLFF; DNA: TGCGCCAGCAGCCAAGATCAGCTTGGGGGGCATAGAGAAAAACTGTTTTTT
length: 13; D: -; V: TRBV29-1; J: TRBJ1-6; size: -; CDR3: CSVGGGPNSPLHF; DNA: TGCAGCGTTGGAGGCGGCCCCAATTCACCCCTCCACTTT
length: 14; D: -; V: TRBV12-3/TRBV12-4; J: TRBJ1-5; size: few; CDR3: CASSFSSGHQPQHF; DNA: TGTGCCAGCAGTTTTAGTTCAGGGCATCAGCCCCAGCATTTT
length: 16; D: -; V: TRBV12-3/TRBV12-4; J: TRBJ1-5; size: -; CDR3: CASSLGPIYSNQPQHF; DNA: TGTGCCAGCAGTTTGGGCCCGATTTATAGCAATCAGCCCCAGCATTTT
length: 16; D: TRBD2; V: TRBV13; J: TRBJ2-1; size: -; CDR3: CASQGFETSGYNEQFF; DNA: TGTGCCAGCCAGGGGTTTGAGACTAGCGGCTACAATGAGCAGTTCTTC
length: 15; D: TRBD1; V: TRBV25-1; J: TRBJ1-2; size: few; CDR3: CASSDVTGVHYGYTF; DNA: TGTGCCAGCAGTGACGTAACAGGGGTCCACTATGGCTACACCTTC
length: 14; D: TRBD1; V: TRBV20-1; J: TRBJ1-1; size: -; CDR3: CSAYQGASDTEAFF; DNA: TGCAGTGCTTACCAGGGGGCAAGCGACACTGAAGCTTTCTTT
length: 16; D: -; V: TRBV21-1; J: TRBJ1-5; size: few; CDR3: CASSAQVGYGNQPQHF; DNA: -
length: 16; D: TRBD1; V: TRBV5-6; J: TRBJ1-5; size: few; CDR3: CASSIRTGISNQPQHF; DNA: TGTGCCAGCAGCATCAGGACAGGGATTAGCAATCAGCCCCAGCATTTT
length: 15; D: -; V: TRBV28; J: TRBJ2-7; size: -; CDR3: CASSRTGTDLTKQYF; DNA: TGTGCCAGCAGTAGAACCGGGACGGACCTTACGAAGCAGTACTTC
length: 16; D: -; V: TRBV12-3/TRBV12-4; J: TRBJ2-1; size: -; CDR3: CASRLGLGAYYNEQFF; DNA: TGTGCCAGCAGGTTAGGCCTGGGGGCGTACTACAATGAGCAGTTCTTC
length: 12; D: -; V: TRBV7-9; J: TRBJ2-1; size: -; CDR3: CASSLEDNEQFF; DNA: TGTGCCAGCAGCTTAGAAGACAATGAGCAGTTCTTC
length: 13; D: -; V: TRBV11-2; J: TRBJ2-5; size: -; CDR3: CASSLGYQETQYF; DNA: TGTGCCAGCAGCTTAGGGTACCAAGAGACCCAGTACTTC
length: 15; D: -; V: TRBV6-2/TRBV6-3; J: TRBJ1-5; size: few; CDR3: CASTLQPGTNQPQHF; DNA: TGTGCCAGCACCTTACAGCCGGGTACTAATCAGCCCCAGCATTTT
length: 12; D: -; V: TRBV12-3/TRBV12-4; J: TRBJ2-7; size: -; CDR3: CASSRDLRGQYF; DNA: TGTGCCAGCAGTCGGGACCTCCGAGGGCAGTACTTC
length: 14; D: -; V: TRBV12-3/TRBV12-4; J: TRBJ1-3; size: few; CDR3: CASSFWVAGNTIYF; DNA: TGTGCCAGCAGTTTTTGGGTGGCCGGAAACACCATATATTTT
length: 17; D: -; V: TRBV12-3/TRBV12-4; J: TRBJ2-1; size: -; CDR3: CASSFSLVKRGYNEQFF; DNA: TGTGCCAGCAGTTTTTCCCTTGTCAAAAGAGGCTACAATGAGCAGTTCTTC
length: 15; D: -; V: TRBV4-2; J: TRBJ2-2; size: once; CDR3: CASSLEEGLGGELFF; DNA: TGTGCCAGCAGCCTAGAGGAGGGCCTGGGCGGGGAGCTGTTTTTT
length: 14; D: -; V: TRBV28; J: TRBJ1-5; size: -; CDR3: CASRGTSFNQPQHF; DNA: TGTGCCAGCAGGGGAACAAGTTTCAATCAGCCCCAGCATTTT
length: 16; D: -; V: TRBV21-1; J: TRBJ1-1; size: -; CDR3: CASSKKGAGEDTEAFF; DNA: TGTGCCAGCAGCAAGAAAGGGGCAGGGGAGGACACTGAAGCTTTCTTT
length: 15; D: -; V: TRBV28; J: TRBJ1-3; size: few; CDR3: CASSSPGASGNTIYF; DNA: TGTGCCAGCAGTTCGCCAGGAGCTTCTGGAAACACCATATATTTT
length: 15; D: TRBD1; V: TRBV27; J: TRBJ2-7; size: -; CDR3: CASSPNRDRVNEQYF; DNA: TGTGCCAGCAGTCCGAACCGGGACAGGGTCAACGAGCAGTACTTC
length: 15; D: -; V: TRBV20-1; J: TRBJ2-7; size: -; CDR3: CSARDLQTATYEQYF; DNA: TGCAGTGCTAGAGATCTACAGACCGCCACCTACGAGCAGTACTTC
length: 14; D: TRBD1; V: TRBV19; J: TRBJ1-2; size: once; CDR3: CASSIPQRGQGYTF; DNA: TGTGCCAGTAGTATACCCCAGAGGGGGCAAGGCTACACCTTC
length: 14; D: TRBD2; V: TRBV20-1; J: TRBJ2-7; size: -; CDR3: CSAPFGTSFYEQYF; DNA: TGCAGTGCACCATTTGGGACTAGCTTCTACGAGCAGTACTTC
length: 14; D: -; V: TRBV27; J: TRBJ2-1; size: -; CDR3: CASSYLRGSNEQFF; DNA: TGTGCCAGCAGTTATTTAAGGGGGTCCAATGAGCAGTTCTTC
length: 13; D: -; V: TRBV5-6; J: TRBJ1-1; size: few; CDR3: CASSLGGGPEAFF; DNA: TGTGCCAGCAGCTTGGGGGGCGGTCCTGAAGCTTTCTTT
length: 17; D: TRBD1; V: TRBV12-3/TRBV12-4; J: TRBJ1-5; size: few; CDR3: CASSSSQGAPNNQPQHF; DNA: TGTGCCAGCAGTTCCTCCCAGGGGGCTCCTAACAATCAGCCCCAGCATTTT
length: 13; D: -; V: TRBV19; J: TRBJ1-1; size: -; CDR3: CASSMNQGLEAFF; DNA: TGTGCCAGTAGTATGAACCAGGGTCTAGAAGCTTTCTTT
length: 18; D: -; V: TRBV20-1; J: TRBJ1-2; size: -; CDR3: CSARDLFVQTDKGYGYTF; DNA: TGCAGTGCTAGAGATCTCTTCGTGCAGACAGACAAAGGCTATGGCTACACCTTC
length: 13; D: -; V: TRBV15; J: TRBJ1-2; size: few; CDR3: CATSRERYYGYTF; DNA: TGTGCCACCAGCAGAGAACGGTACTATGGCTACACCTTC
length: 14; D: -; V: TRBV5-1; J: TRBJ1-5; size: -; CDR3: CASSPGTGNQPQHF; DNA: TGCGCCAGCAGCCCTGGAACGGGTAATCAGCCCCAGCATTTT
length: 18; D: TRBD1; V: TRBV28; J: TRBJ2-3; size: -; CDR3: CASSLFYLRGPKSDTQYF; DNA: TGTGCCAGCAGTTTATTTTACTTGAGGGGGCCAAAATCAGATACGCAGTATTTT
length: 15; D: TRBD1; V: TRBV25-1; J: TRBJ1-2; size: -; CDR3: CASSELGQGSYGYTF; DNA: TGTGCCAGCAGTGAATTGGGACAGGGAAGCTATGGCTACACCTTC
length: 14; D: TRBD1; V: TRBV10-2; J: TRBJ1-5; size: few; CDR3: CASSPGQGYLPQHF; DNA: TGCGCCAGCAGTCCGGGACAGGGGTATCTTCCCCAGCATTTT
length: 16; D: TRBD2; V: TRBV4-2; J: TRBJ2-3; size: once; CDR3: CASSPEGLAATDTQYF; DNA: TGTGCCAGCAGCCCAGAGGGACTAGCGGCCACAGATACGCAGTATTTT
length: 14; D: TRBD1; V: TRBV9; J: TRBJ2-5; size: -; CDR3: CASSVSGQGETQYF; DNA: TGTGCCAGCAGCGTCAGCGGACAGGGGGAGACCCAGTACTTC
length: 14; D: -; V: TRBV5-6; J: TRBJ1-1; size: -; CDR3: CASRMGGLDTEAFF; DNA: TGTGCCAGCAGGATGGGGGGTTTAGACACTGAAGCTTTCTTT
length: 15; D: TRBD2; V: TRBV6-2/TRBV6-3; J: TRBJ2-7; size: few; CDR3: CASSPGTSDYYEQYF; DNA: TGTGCCAGCAGTCCCGGGACTAGCGACTACTACGAGCAGTACTTC
length: 11; D: -; V: TRBV6-5; J: TRBJ1-1; size: few; CDR3: CASSYLTEAFF; DNA: TGTGCCAGCAGTTATCTGACTGAAGCTTTCTTT
length: 15; D: -; V: TRBV7-2; J: TRBJ1-2; size: few; CDR3: CASSLEGIGAYGYTF; DNA: TGTGCCAGCAGCTTAGAAGGTATCGGGGCCTATGGCTACACCTTC
length: 17; D: -; V: TRBV12-3/TRBV12-4; J: TRBJ1-1; size: few; CDR3: CASSLTGQRTDRPEAFF; DNA: TGTGCCAGCAGTCTTACGGGACAAAGGACCGATCGCCCTGAAGCTTTCTTT
length: 13; D: -; V: TRBV28; J: TRBJ1-1; size: -; CDR3: CASTTSGSTEAFF; DNA: TGTGCCAGTACTACGTCGGGGAGCACTGAAGCTTTCTTT
length: 13; D: -; V: TRBV25-1; J: TRBJ2-7; size: once; CDR3: CASSPHTYYEQYF; DNA: TGTGCCAGCAGTCCACATACTTACTACGAGCAGTACTTC
length: 16; D: -; V: TRBV6-2/TRBV6-3; J: TRBJ1-1; size: -; CDR3: CASSDPYWTVNTEAFF; DNA: TGTGCCAGCAGCGATCCTTATTGGACAGTGAACACTGAAGCTTTCTTT
length: 12; D: -; V: TRBV6-2/TRBV6-3; J: TRBJ2-7; size: once; CDR3: CASTDLRYEQYF; DNA: TGTGCCAGCACGGACCTCCGTTACGAGCAGTACTTC
length: 14; D: -; V: TRBV29-1; J: TRBJ1-1; size: -; CDR3: CSVAGTGLRTEAFF; DNA: TGCAGCGTTGCCGGGACGGGGCTAAGGACTGAAGCTTTCTTT
length: 14; D: -; V: TRBV6-2/TRBV6-3; J: TRBJ2-7; size: -; CDR3: CASSFGELNYEQYF; DNA: TGTGCCAGCAGTTTCGGGGAACTAAACTACGAGCAGTACTTC
length: 12; D: -; V: TRBV12-3/TRBV12-4; J: TRBJ1-2; size: -; CDR3: CASSLIGYGYTF; DNA: TGTGCCAGCAGTTTAATCGGCTATGGCTACACCTTC
length: 15; D: TRBD1; V: TRBV24-1; J: TRBJ1-2; size: -; CDR3: CATSEGTGTGAGYTF; DNA: TGTGCCACCAGTGAGGGTACCGGGACAGGGGCTGGCTACACCTTC
length: 14; D: TRBD1; V: TRBV7-2; J: TRBJ1-2; size: -; CDR3: CASSFDRGNYGYTF; DNA: TGTGCCAGCAGCTTCGACAGGGGCAACTATGGCTACACCTTC
length: 13; D: -; V: TRBV20-1; J: TRBJ1-2; size: -; CDR3: CSARVTENYGYTF; DNA: TGCAGTGCTAGAGTCACGGAAAACTATGGCTACACCTTC
length: 13; D: -; V: TRBV12-3/TRBV12-4; J: TRBJ1-4; size: few; CDR3: CASRSPTNEKLFF; DNA: TGTGCCAGTCGGAGTCCAACTAATGAAAAACTGTTTTTT
length: 13; D: -; V: TRBV4-1; J: TRBJ1-2; size: few; CDR3: CASSQEGGKGYTF; DNA: TGCGCCAGCAGCCAAGAGGGGGGGAAGGGCTACACCTTC
length: 14; D: -; V: TRBV4-2; J: TRBJ1-1; size: few; CDR3: CASSQPNEGSGAFF; DNA: TGTGCCAGCAGCCAACCAAATGAGGGTTCTGGAGCTTTCTTT
length: 15; D: -; V: TRBV18; J: TRBJ1-2; size: few; CDR3: CASSFRTANNYGYTF; DNA: TGTGCCAGCTCATTTCGGACAGCTAATAACTATGGCTACACCTTC